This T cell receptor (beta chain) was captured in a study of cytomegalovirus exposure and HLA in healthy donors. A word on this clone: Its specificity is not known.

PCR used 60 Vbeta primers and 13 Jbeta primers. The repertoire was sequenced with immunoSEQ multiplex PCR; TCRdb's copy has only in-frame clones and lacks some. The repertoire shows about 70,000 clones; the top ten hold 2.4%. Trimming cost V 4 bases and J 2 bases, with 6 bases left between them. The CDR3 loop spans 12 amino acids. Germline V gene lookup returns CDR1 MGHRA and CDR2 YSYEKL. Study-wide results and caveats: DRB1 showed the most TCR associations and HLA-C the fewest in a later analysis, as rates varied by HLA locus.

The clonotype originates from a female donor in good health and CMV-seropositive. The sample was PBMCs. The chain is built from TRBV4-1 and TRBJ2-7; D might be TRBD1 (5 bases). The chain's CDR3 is CASSLDTYEQYF. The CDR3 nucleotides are TGCGCCAGCAGCCTGGACACCTACGAGCAGTACTTC.